The next 18 T cell receptor beta chains were all read from a single sample in a study of cytomegalovirus exposure and HLA in healthy donors. 13 Jbeta primers and 60 Vbeta primers were used for the PCR. The table came from immunoSEQ multiplex PCR; TCRdb's copy has only in-frame clones and leaves some out. This sample has 100,000 to 150,000 clones, with approximately 80% found just once. Sequenced input: PBMCs. Every receptor here comes from a middle-aged man in good health and CMV-seronegative.

V gene TRBV7-9 combines with J gene TRBJ1-2; possibly TRBD1 for D (5 bases). CDR3 length equals 13 residues. Per germline, CDR1 SEHNR and CDR2 FQNEAQ (reference sequence). The germline V and J ends were trimmed by 3 bases and 5 bases, with 10 bases remaining between them. CDR3: CASSLGGKYGYTF. The CDR3, as DNA: TGTGCCAGCAGCTTGGGGGGGAAATATGGCTACACCTTC.

The chain is built from TRBV7-9 and TRBJ2-7; the D gene is possibly TRBD2 (7 bases). The V gene's germline CDR1 is SEHNR and CDR2 FQNEAQ (reference sequence). This CDR3 region has 16 residues. Trimming took off 5 bases at V and 6 bases at J, with 23 bases between the two ends. This CDR3 reads CASSPIGGALFSEQYF. CDR3 bases: TGTGCCAGCAGCCCCATAGGGGGGGCGTTATTTTCCGAGCAGTACTTC. Full variable domain (rest looked up from reference TRBV7-9 and TRBJ2-7): DTGVSQNPRHKITKRGQNVTFRCDPISEHNRLYWYRQTLGQGPEFLTYFQNEAQLEKSRLLSDRFSAERPKGSFSTLEIQRTEQGDSAMYLCASSPIGGALFSEQYFGPGTRLTVT.

The rearrangement uses TRBV27 and TRBJ1-6, with D tentatively TRBD1 (6 bases). Trimming removed 10 bases from V and 9 bases from J, with 16 bases in between. This CDR3 has 13 amino acids. CDR1 is MNHEY, CDR2 SMNVEV, per germline (reference sequence). The CDR3 bases are TGTGCCACCAGCGACAGGAGAGCTTCACCCCTCCACTTT. It yields the protein CATSDRRASPLHF.

This clone was detected only a few times. The V call is TRBV10-3, the J call TRBJ2-5, with 10 bases matching TRBD1. Trimming removed 6 bases from V and 7 bases from J; junction bases left unmatched: 8. The CDR3 has 14 residues. Per the germline V gene, CDR1 is ENHRY and CDR2 is SYGVKD. The CDR3 nucleotides are TGTGCCATCAGACCGGGACAGGGGACCGGGACCCAGTACTTC. This translates into CAIRPGQGTGTQYF.

This clone appeared once. The V gene is TRBV30, the J gene TRBJ1-5; a weak D match, TRBD1 (6 bases). The CDR3 sequence is 15 residues long. The V and J ends lost 0 bases and 2 bases respectively, with 11 bases between them. Germline loops: CDR1 GTSNPN, CDR2 SVGIG (reference sequence). CDR3 nucleotide sequence: TGTGCCTGGAGTGTAATGTCAGGGGGCAATCAGCCCCAGCATTTT. Residues: CAWSVMSGGNQPQHF.

This chain links TRBV20-1 with TRBJ2-1; D perhaps matches TRBD2 (5 bases). The germline CDR1 and CDR2 sequences are DFQATT and SNEGSKA (reference sequence). This CDR3 is 11 amino acids long. V lost 6 bases to trimming and J lost 7 bases, with 10 bases between them. CDR3 in DNA: TGCAGTGCCCTTCGGGGAAATGAGCAGTTCTTC. Translating gives CSALRGNEQFF.

CDR3 sequence: CSARGDPYEQYF. In DNA, the CDR3 is TGCAGCGCTCGGGGAGATCCCTACGAGCAGTACTTC. V and J are TRBV29-1 and TRBJ2-7; perhaps TRBD2 as D (5 bases). Trimming left V 7 bases short and J 2 bases short, with 12 bases between. The CDR3 is 12 residues long. Germline lookup yields CDR1 SQVTM and CDR2 ANQGSEA.

The V gene is TRBV18, the J gene TRBJ2-7, with D possibly matching TRBD1 (6 bases). The CDR3 loop spans 16 amino acids. The germline CDR1 and CDR2 sequences are KGHSH and LQKENI. V was pared by 3 bases and J by 0 bases, with 15 bases between. CDR3 protein: CASSPGAGSPSYEQYF. The CDR3 region has the DNA TGTGCCAGCTCACCGGGGGCCGGGTCGCCCTCCTACGAGCAGTACTTC.

V gene TRBV11-1 combines with J gene TRBJ1-1; D is perhaps TRBD1 (6 bases). Trimming cost V 8 bases and J 2 bases, with 12 bases left between them. Germline CDR1 and CDR2: SGHAT and FQDESV (reference sequence). The CDR3 totals 13 residues. The CDR3 is CASVNRANTEAFF. The DNA for the CDR3 is TGTGCCAGCGTGAACAGGGCCAACACTGAAGCTTTCTTT.

The genes are TRBV18 and TRBJ2-1, with TRBD1 as a possible D gene (5 bases). CDR1 KGHSH and CDR2 LQKENI come from the germline V gene. The CDR3 runs 13 residues. The ends were cut back, 3 bases at V and 3 bases at J, with 6 bases in the middle. CDR3 bases: TGTGCCAGCTCACCGACAGACTACAATGAGCAGTTCTTC. It yields the protein CASSPTDYNEQFF. The complete variable domain, with remaining parts taken from reference TRBV18 and TRBJ2-1, reads NAGVMQNPRHLVRRRGQEARLRCSPMKGHSHVYWYRQLPEEGLKFMVYLQKENIIDESGMPKERFSAEFPKEGPSILRIQQVVRGDSAAYFCASSPTDYNEQFFGPGTRLTVL.

The V call is TRBV5-1, the J call TRBJ1-1; 9 nucleotides agree with TRBD1. Unmatched junction bases numbered 10, after V lost 4 bases and J lost 9 bases. CDR1 and CDR2 from the germline V gene are SGHRS and YFSETQ. This CDR3 region has 14 residues. The CDR3 here is CASSKGQGGGKAFF. CDR3 DNA sequence: TGCGCCAGCAGCAAGGGACAGGGCGGAGGAAAAGCTTTCTTT.

V and J are TRBV5-1 and TRBJ2-7, with D perhaps TRBD1 (5 bases). Trimming shortened V by 0 bases and J by 7 bases, and 14 bases separated the two germline ends. The germline V gene encodes CDR1 SGHRS and CDR2 YFSETQ. CDR3 length: 14 residues. The CDR3 sequence: CASSLAVQGGEQYF. Here the CDR3 DNA reads TGCGCCAGCAGCTTGGCCGTGCAGGGTGGGGAGCAGTACTTC.

The chain carries TRBV18 and TRBJ2-1, with TRBD2 matching 7 bases. Germline V CDR1 and CDR2: KGHSH, LQKENI. This CDR3 contains 17 residues. Trimming cost V 0 bases and J 4 bases; bases outside gene matches: 9. The CDR3, as DNA: TGTGCCAGCTCACCACCCGGTCGGGGGGACGGGTACAATGAGCAGTTCTTC. It codes for CASSPPGRGDGYNEQFF.

The chain carries TRBV19 and TRBJ1-5, with D perhaps TRBD1 (5 bases). This CDR3 comprises 14 residues. V was clipped by 4 bases and J by 7 bases, with 14 bases between them. Germline V gene sequence: CDR1 LNHDA, CDR2 SQIVND (reference sequence). This CDR3 is CASSTSGGKQPQHF. Written as DNA, the CDR3 is TGTGCCAGTAGTACCTCGGGGGGGAAACAGCCCCAGCATTTT. Full variable domain (rest looked up from reference TRBV19 and TRBJ1-5): DGGITQSPKYLFRKEGQNVTLSCEQNLNHDAMYWYRQDPGQGLRLIYYSQIVNDFQKGDIAEGYSVSREKKESFPLTVTSAQKNPTAFYLCASSTSGGKQPQHFGDGTRLSIL.

The CDR3 DNA reads TGTGCCAGCAGTACAAGCGGGAGTACTCTCCACAATGAGCAGTTCTTC. Its translation: CASSTSGSTLHNEQFF. V gene TRBV27 combines with J gene TRBJ2-1, with 8 bases matching TRBD2. Germline CDR1 MNHEY, CDR2 SMNVEV (reference sequence). The CDR3 consists of 16 residues. V dropped 5 bases and J dropped 5; count of bases not matched to a gene: 11.

The genes are TRBV5-5 and TRBJ2-7; 13 bases line up with TRBD2. The V and J ends lost 5 bases and 6 bases, in that order; junction bases with no gene match: 8. The germline gives CDR1 SGHKS, CDR2 YYEKEE (reference sequence). CDR3 length: 15 amino acids. The CDR3 DNA sequence: TGTGCCAGCAGTCCTACTAGCGGGAGGGCCGTCGAGCAGTACTTC. It yields the protein CASSPTSGRAVEQYF.

V usage is TRBV6-1 and J usage is TRBJ2-3, with D tentatively TRBD1 (6 bases). CDR1 MNHNS and CDR2 SASEGT come from the germline V gene. V gave up 4 bases and J gave up 1 base, with 9 bases separating them. The CDR3 runs to 14 residues. The CDR3 loop is CASSGPGGTDTQYF. As DNA, the CDR3 is TGTGCCAGCAGTGGGCCAGGGGGCACAGATACGCAGTATTTT.

The chain has TRBV19 and TRBJ2-7; TRBD2 is a possible D gene (6 bases). Looked up from germline, CDR1 is LNHDA and CDR2 is SQIVND (reference sequence). The CDR3 is made up of 14 amino acids. Trimming pared 4 bases from V and 0 bases from J, leaving 10 bases between. For the CDR3, the DNA is TGTGCCAGTAGTAAGGCGGGAAGCTCCTACGAGCAGTACTTC. Amino acids: CASSKAGSSYEQYF.